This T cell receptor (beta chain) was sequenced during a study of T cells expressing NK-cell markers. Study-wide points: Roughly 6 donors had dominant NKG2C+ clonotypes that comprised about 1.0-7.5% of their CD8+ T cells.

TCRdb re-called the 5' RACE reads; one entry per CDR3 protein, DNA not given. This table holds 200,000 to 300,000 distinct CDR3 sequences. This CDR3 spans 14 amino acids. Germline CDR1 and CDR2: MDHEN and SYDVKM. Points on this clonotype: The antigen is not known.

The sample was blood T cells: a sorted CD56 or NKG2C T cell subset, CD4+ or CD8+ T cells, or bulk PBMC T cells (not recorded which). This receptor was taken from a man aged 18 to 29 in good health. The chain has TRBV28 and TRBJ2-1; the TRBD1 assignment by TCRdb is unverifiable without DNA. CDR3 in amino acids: CASSFRGLGDEQFF.